This entry is about one TCR beta chain. The antigen is undetermined. Produced via immunoSEQ multiplex PCR; TCRdb's table is partial and in-frame only. The sample gives approximately 260,000 clones, approximately 83% of which show up once; around 0.61% is in the top ten. Deletions cut 3 bases from V and 4 bases from J, with 13 bases between. Germline V lookup: CDR1 GTSNPN, CDR2 SVGIG (reference sequence). The CDR3 contains 14 residues. This record comes from a study of Tregs in tolerant kidney transplant recipients. Study-level findings and limits: No direct test of biological reproducibility was done here. Tregs expanded with activated donor B cells seemed most donor-specific.

V and J are TRBV30 and TRBJ1-3; D remains unclear. Material: CD4+ T cells from blood. The receptor was derived from a human donor in good health. CDR3 in amino acids: CAWRMAAGGNTIYF. The CDR3 DNA reads as TGTGCCTGGAGAATGGCCGCGGGGGGAAACACCATATATTTT.